This TCR beta chain is drawn from a study of T cells in Graves' hyperthyroidism and ophthalmopathy. In its sample, this clonotype was seen many times. Germline CDR1 is SGHTA and CDR2 is FQGNSA. The CDR3 is 18 amino acids. Trimming took 3 bases from V and 12 from J; bases not matched to a gene: 24. Template material for amplifying TCR beta CDR3 regions consisted of RNA transcripts. TCR CDR3 underwent first-round RT-PCR with the HTBI primer set. TCRdb recomputed calls from the multiplex PCR reads with MiXCR, one row per CDR3 protein. This sample has fewer than 550,000 distinct CDR3 sequences, with 15% to 19% found just once.

This chain uses TRBV7-2 with TRBJ2-5; TRBD2 matches at 8 bases. Sequencing used blood. This TCR was sampled from a woman aged 18 to 35 with Graves' hyperthyroidism. The CDR3 coding sequence is TGTGCCAGCAGCTTCGACCCCAGCGGGGGCTACGGAGGGGGGGTTGAGTACTTC. This gives the protein CASSFDPSGGYGGGVEYF. The variable domain in full, with the rest retrieved from reference TRBV7-2 and TRBJ2-5, is GAGVSQSPSNKVTEKGKDVELRCDPISGHTALYWYRQSLGQGLEFLIYFQGNSAPDKSGLPSDRFSAERTGGSVSTLTIQRTQQEDSAVYLCASSFDPSGGYGGGVEYFGPGTRLLVL.